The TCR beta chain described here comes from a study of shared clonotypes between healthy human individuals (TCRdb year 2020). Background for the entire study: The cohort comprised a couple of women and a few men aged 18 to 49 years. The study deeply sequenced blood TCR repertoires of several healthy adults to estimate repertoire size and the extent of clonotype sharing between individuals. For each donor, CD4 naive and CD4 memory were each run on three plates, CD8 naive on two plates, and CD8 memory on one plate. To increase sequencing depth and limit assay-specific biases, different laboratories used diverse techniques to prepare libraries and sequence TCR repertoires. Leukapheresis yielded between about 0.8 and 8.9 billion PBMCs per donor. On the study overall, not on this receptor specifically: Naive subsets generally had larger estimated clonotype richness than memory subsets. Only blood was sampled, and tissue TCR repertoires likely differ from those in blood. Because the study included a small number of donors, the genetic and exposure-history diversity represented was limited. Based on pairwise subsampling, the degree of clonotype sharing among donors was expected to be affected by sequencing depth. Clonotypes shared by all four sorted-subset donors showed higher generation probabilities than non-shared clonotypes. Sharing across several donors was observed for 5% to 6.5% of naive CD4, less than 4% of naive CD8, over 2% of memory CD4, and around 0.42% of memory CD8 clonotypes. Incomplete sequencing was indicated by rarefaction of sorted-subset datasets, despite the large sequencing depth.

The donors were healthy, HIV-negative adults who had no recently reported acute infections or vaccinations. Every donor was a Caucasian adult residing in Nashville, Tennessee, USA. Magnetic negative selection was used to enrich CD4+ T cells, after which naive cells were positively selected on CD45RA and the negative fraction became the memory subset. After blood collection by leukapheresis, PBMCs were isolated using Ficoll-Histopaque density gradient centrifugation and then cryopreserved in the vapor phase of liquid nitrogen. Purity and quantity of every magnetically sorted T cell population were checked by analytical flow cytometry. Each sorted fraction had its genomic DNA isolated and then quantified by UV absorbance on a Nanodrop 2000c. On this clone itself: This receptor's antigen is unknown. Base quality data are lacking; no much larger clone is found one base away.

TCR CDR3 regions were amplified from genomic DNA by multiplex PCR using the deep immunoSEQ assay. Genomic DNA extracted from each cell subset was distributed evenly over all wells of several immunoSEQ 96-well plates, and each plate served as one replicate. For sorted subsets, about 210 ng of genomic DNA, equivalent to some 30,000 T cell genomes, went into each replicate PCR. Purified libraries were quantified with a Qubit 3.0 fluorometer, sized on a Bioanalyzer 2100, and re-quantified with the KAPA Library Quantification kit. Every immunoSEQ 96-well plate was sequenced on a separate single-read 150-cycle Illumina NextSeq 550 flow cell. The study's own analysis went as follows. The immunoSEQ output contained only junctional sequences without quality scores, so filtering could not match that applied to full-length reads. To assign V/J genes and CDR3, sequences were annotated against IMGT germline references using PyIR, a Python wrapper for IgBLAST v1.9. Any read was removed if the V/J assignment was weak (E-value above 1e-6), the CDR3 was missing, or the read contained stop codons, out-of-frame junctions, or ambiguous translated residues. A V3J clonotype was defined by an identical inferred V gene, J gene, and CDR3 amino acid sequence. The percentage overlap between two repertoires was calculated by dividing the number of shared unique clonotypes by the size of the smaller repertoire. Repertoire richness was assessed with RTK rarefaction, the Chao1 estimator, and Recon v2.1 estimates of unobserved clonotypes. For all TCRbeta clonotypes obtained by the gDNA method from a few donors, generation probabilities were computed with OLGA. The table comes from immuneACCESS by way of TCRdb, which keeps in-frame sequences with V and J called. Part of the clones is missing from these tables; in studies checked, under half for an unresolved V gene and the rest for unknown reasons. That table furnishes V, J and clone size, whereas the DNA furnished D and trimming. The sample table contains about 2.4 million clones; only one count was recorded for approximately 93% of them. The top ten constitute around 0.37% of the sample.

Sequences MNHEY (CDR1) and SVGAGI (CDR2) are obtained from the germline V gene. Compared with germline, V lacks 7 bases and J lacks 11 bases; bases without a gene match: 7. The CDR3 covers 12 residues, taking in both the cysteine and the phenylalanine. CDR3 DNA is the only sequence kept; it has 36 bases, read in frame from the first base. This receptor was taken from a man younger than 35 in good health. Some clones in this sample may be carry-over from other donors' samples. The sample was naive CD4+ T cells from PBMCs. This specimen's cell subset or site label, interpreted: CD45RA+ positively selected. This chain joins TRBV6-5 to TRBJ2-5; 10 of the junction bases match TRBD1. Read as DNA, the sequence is TGTGCCAGCAAGGGGACAGGGGAAGAGCAGTACTTC. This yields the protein CASKGTGEEQYF.